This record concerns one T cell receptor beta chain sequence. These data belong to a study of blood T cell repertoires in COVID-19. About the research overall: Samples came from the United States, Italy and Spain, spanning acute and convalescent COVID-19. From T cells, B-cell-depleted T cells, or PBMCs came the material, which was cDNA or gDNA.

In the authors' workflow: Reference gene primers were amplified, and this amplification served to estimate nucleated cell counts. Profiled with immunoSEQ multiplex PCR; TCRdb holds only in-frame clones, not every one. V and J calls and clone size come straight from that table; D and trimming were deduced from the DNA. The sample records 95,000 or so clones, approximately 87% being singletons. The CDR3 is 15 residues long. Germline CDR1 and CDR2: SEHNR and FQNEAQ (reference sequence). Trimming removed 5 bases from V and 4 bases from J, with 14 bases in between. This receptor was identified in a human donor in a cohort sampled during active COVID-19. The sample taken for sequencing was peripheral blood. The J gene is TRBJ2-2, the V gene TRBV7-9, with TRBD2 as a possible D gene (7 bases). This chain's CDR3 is CASSLGGPGTGELFF. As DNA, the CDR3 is TGTGCCAGCAGCCTGGGGGGGCCGGGCACCGGGGAGCTGTTTTTT.